This passage covers 3 T cell receptor beta chains from one sample sequenced in a study of T-cell memory formation after mild COVID-19. TCRdb processed the 5' RACE reads anew with MiXCR; each CDR3 protein has one entry. The profile shows hundreds of thousands of distinct CDR3 sequences, approximately 15% of them singletons. The material sequenced was PBMCs or a T cell subset sorted from them (not recorded which). The source of these receptors is a man aged 18 to 29 who had mild COVID-19 (a few samples of this study predate the infection). Cell type and time point are not known.

This clonotype was detected only a few times. The chain combines TRBV11-2 with TRBJ2-1; the D is unclear. V gave up 7 bases and J gave up 6 bases, with 19 bases separating them. CDR3 length: 15 residues. Germline V lookup: CDR1 SGHAT, CDR2 FQNNGV. The CDR3 loop reads CASTQGKAGVNEQFF. The DNA for the CDR3 is TGTGCCAGCACTCAAGGTAAGGCAGGTGTCAATGAGCAGTTCTTC.

This clonotype was found many times. The chain carries TRBV5-1 and TRBJ1-1; 7 nucleotides align to TRBD1. CDR3 length: 15 residues. Trimming removed 5 bases from V and 0 bases from J; junction bases left unmatched: 7. The germline gives CDR1 SGHRS, CDR2 YFSETQ. The CDR3 here is CASSYQTGLNTEAFF. The DNA for the CDR3 is TGCGCCAGCAGTTACCAGACAGGGTTGAACACTGAAGCTTTCTTT.

This chain joins TRBV28 and TRBJ2-3; D unclear. The V gene lost 5 bases and the J gene lost 4 bases, with 10 bases spanning the gap. Germline V gene data show CDR1 as MDHEN and CDR2 as SYDVKM. This CDR3 has 13 residues. CDR3 protein: CASSRAWADTQYF. DNA for the CDR3: TGTGCCAGCAGTCGAGCGTGGGCAGATACGCAGTATTTT.